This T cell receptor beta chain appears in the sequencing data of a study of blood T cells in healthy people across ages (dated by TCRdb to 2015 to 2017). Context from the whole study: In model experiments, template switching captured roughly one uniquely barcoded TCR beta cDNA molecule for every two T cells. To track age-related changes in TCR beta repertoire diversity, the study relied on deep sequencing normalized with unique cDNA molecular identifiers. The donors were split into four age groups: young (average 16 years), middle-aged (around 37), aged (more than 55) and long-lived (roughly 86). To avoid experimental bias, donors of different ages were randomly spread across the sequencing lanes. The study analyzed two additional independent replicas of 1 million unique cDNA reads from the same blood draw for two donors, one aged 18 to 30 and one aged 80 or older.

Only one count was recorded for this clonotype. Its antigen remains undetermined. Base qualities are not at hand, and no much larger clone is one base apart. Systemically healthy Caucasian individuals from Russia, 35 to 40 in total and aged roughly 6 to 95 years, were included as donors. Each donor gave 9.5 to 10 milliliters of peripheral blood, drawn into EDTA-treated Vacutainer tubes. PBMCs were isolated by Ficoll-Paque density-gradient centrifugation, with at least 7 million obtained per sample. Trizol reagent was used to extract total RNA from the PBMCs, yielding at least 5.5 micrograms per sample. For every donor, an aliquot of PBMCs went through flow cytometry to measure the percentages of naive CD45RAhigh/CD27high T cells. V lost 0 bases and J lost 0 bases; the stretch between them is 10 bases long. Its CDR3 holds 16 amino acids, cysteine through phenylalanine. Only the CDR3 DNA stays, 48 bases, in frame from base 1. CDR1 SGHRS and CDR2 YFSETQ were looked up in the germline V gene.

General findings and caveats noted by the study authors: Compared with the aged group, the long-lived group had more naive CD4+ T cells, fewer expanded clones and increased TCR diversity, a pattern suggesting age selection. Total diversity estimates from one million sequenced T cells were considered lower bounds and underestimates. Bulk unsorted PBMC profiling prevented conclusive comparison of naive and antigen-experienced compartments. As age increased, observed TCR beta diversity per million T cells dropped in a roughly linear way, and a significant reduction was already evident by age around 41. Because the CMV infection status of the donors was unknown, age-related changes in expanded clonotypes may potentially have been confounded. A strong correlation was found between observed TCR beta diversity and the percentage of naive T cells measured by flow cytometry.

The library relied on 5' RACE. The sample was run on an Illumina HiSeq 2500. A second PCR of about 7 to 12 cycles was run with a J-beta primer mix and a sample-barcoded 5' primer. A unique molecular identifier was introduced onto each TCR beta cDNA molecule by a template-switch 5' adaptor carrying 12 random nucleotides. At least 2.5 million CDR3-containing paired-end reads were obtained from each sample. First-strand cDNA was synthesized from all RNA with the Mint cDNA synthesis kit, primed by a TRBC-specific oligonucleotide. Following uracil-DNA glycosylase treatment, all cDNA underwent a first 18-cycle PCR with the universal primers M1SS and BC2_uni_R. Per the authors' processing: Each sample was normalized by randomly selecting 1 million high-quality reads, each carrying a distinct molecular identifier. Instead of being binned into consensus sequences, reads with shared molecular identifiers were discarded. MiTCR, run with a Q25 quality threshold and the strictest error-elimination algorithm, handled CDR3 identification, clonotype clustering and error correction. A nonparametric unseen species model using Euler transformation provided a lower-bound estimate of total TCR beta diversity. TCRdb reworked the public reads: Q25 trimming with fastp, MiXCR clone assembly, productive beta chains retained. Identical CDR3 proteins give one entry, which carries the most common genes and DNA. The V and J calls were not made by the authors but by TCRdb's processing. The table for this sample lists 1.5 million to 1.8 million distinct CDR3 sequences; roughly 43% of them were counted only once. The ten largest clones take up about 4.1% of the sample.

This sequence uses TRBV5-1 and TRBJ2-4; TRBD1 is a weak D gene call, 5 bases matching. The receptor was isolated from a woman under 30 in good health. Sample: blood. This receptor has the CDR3 CASSLARGIAKNIQYF. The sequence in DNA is TGCGCCAGCAGCTTGGCAAGGGGAATAGCCAAAAACATTCAGTACTTC.